This is a list of T cell receptor beta chains from one sample in a study of shared clonotypes between healthy human individuals. Using immunoSEQ multiplex PCR, the repertoire was profiled, and TCRdb retains in-frame clones only, with some absent. The data contain 550,000 to 800,000 clones, about 90% of them singletons. Material for sequencing was memory CD8+ T cells from PBMCs. These receptors were taken from a man aged 18 to 35 in good health. Some clones in this sample may be carry-over from other donors' samples. Each CDR3 is given with its conserved first and last residue. Each record gives: J gene, D gene, clone size, V gene, CDR3 protein, CDR3 DNA. The D gene is left open where the match is weak. Clone size is shown for a subset of rows, as once, few, many or a class of expanded clone.

j_call: TRBJ2-7; d_call: TRBD1; clone_size: once; v_call: TRBV25-1; cdr3_aa: CASSFSGGNEQYF; cdr3_nt: TGTGCCAGCAGTTTCTCAGGGGGCAACGAGCAGTACTTC
j_call: TRBJ2-3; d_call: TRBD2; clone_size: -; v_call: TRBV4-1; cdr3_aa: CASSQVNSGGADTQYF; cdr3_nt: TGCGCCAGCAGCCAAGTAAACTCGGGGGGGGCAGATACGCAGTATTTT
j_call: TRBJ2-5; d_call: -; clone_size: -; v_call: TRBV7-2; cdr3_aa: CASSLQVTHQETQYF; cdr3_nt: TGTGCCAGCAGCTTACAAGTTACGCACCAAGAGACCCAGTACTTC
j_call: TRBJ2-1; d_call: -; clone_size: many; v_call: TRBV11-3; cdr3_aa: CASSRGNTLSDNEQFF; cdr3_nt: TGTGCCAGCAGCCGAGGAAACACCCTCTCGGACAATGAGCAGTTCTTC
j_call: TRBJ2-1; d_call: TRBD2; clone_size: -; v_call: TRBV7-9; cdr3_aa: CASSSGMSGGRVYNEQFF; cdr3_nt: TGTGCCAGCAGCTCCGGAATGTCGGGCGGGAGGGTCTACAATGAGCAGTTCTTC
j_call: TRBJ2-5; d_call: -; clone_size: -; v_call: TRBV27; cdr3_aa: CASSPPGHLYQETQYF; cdr3_nt: TGTGCCAGCAGTCCTCCGGGACACTTGTACCAAGAGACCCAGTACTTC
j_call: TRBJ2-1; d_call: -; clone_size: -; v_call: TRBV13; cdr3_aa: CASSGRGENHEQFF; cdr3_nt: TGTGCCAGCAGCGGTCGGGGTGAGAATCATGAGCAGTTCTTC
j_call: TRBJ2-7; d_call: -; clone_size: once; v_call: TRBV9; cdr3_aa: CASSPRIAGSYEQYF; cdr3_nt: TGTGCCAGCAGCCCACGGATAGCCGGATCCTACGAGCAGTACTTC
j_call: TRBJ1-5; d_call: -; clone_size: once; v_call: TRBV5-8; cdr3_aa: CASSLGQAPYSNQPQHF; cdr3_nt: TGTGCCAGCAGCTTGGGACAGGCCCCTTATAGCAATCAGCCCCAGCATTTT
j_call: TRBJ1-1; d_call: TRBD1; clone_size: once; v_call: TRBV4-1; cdr3_aa: CASSLIFRDRVNTEAFF; cdr3_nt: TGCGCCAGCAGCCTTATTTTCCGGGACAGGGTGAACACTGAAGCTTTCTTT
j_call: TRBJ2-7; d_call: TRBD2; clone_size: once; v_call: TRBV5-5; cdr3_aa: CASSLDRGLAVSYEQYF; cdr3_nt: TGTGCCAGCAGCTTGGACAGGGGACTAGCGGTTAGCTACGAGCAGTACTTC
j_call: TRBJ1-2; d_call: -; clone_size: -; v_call: TRBV12-5; cdr3_aa: CASGSLNYGYTF; cdr3_nt: TGTGCTAGTGGCAGTTTGAACTATGGCTACACCTTC
j_call: TRBJ2-7; d_call: -; clone_size: once; v_call: TRBV7-9; cdr3_aa: CASSLNPHASLSYEQYF; cdr3_nt: TGTGCCAGCAGCTTAAACCCCCACGCTAGCCTCTCCTACGAGCAGTACTTC
j_call: TRBJ2-2; d_call: -; clone_size: -; v_call: TRBV6-4; cdr3_aa: CASSEWGTAANTGELFF; cdr3_nt: TGTGCCAGCAGTGAATGGGGTACGGCCGCGAACACCGGGGAGCTGTTTTTT
j_call: TRBJ2-4; d_call: -; clone_size: -; v_call: TRBV7-9; cdr3_aa: CASSRGPIAKNIQYF; cdr3_nt: TGTGCCAGCAGCCGGGGTCCTATAGCAAAAAACATTCAGTACTTC
j_call: TRBJ2-1; d_call: TRBD2; clone_size: -; v_call: TRBV11-2; cdr3_aa: CTSSFAGGVYEQFF; cdr3_nt: TGTACCAGCAGCTTCGCGGGAGGGGTCTATGAGCAGTTCTTC
j_call: TRBJ2-5; d_call: TRBD2; clone_size: -; v_call: TRBV27; cdr3_aa: CASSPRLAEETQYF; cdr3_nt: TGTGCCAGCAGTCCCCGACTAGCGGAAGAGACCCAGTACTTC
j_call: TRBJ2-7; d_call: -; clone_size: -; v_call: TRBV27; cdr3_aa: CASSFQGRAYYEQYF; cdr3_nt: TGTGCCAGCAGTTTTCAGGGCCGGGCCTACTACGAGCAGTACTTC
j_call: TRBJ1-2; d_call: -; clone_size: -; v_call: TRBV27; cdr3_aa: CASSPYGTQAEANYGYTF; cdr3_nt: TGTGCCAGCAGTCCATATGGAACACAGGCTGAAGCTAACTATGGCTACACCTTC
j_call: TRBJ2-1; d_call: TRBD1; clone_size: -; v_call: TRBV9; cdr3_aa: CASSAGQGATYNEQFF; cdr3_nt: TGTGCCAGCAGCGCCGGACAGGGGGCCACCTACAATGAGCAGTTCTTC
j_call: TRBJ2-7; d_call: -; clone_size: -; v_call: TRBV2; cdr3_aa: CASSEGRGSYEQYF; cdr3_nt: TGTGCCAGCAGTGAAGGGAGGGGCTCCTACGAGCAGTACTTC
j_call: TRBJ2-1; d_call: -; clone_size: -; v_call: TRBV19; cdr3_aa: CASSIKLGGGSYNEQFF; cdr3_nt: TGTGCCAGTAGTATAAAATTAGGGGGGGGCTCCTACAATGAGCAGTTCTTC
j_call: TRBJ2-2; d_call: -; clone_size: -; v_call: TRBV9; cdr3_aa: CASSHAQGINTGELFF; cdr3_nt: TGTGCCAGCAGCCACGCACAGGGAATAAACACCGGGGAGCTGTTTTTT
j_call: TRBJ2-1; d_call: -; clone_size: many; v_call: TRBV14; cdr3_aa: CASSQGWWGLAELNAYNEQFF; cdr3_nt: TGTGCCAGCAGCCAAGGGTGGTGGGGGCTAGCGGAGTTGAATGCCTACAATGAGCAGTTCTTC
j_call: TRBJ1-1; d_call: -; clone_size: -; v_call: TRBV27; cdr3_aa: CASSADGMNTEAFF; cdr3_nt: TGTGCCAGCAGTGCCGACGGAATGAACACTGAAGCTTTCTTT
j_call: TRBJ2-7; d_call: -; clone_size: -; v_call: TRBV5-5; cdr3_aa: CASSFDSLYGVQQYF; cdr3_nt: TGTGCCAGCAGCTTTGACAGTCTCTACGGTGTCCAGCAGTACTTC
j_call: TRBJ2-7; d_call: -; clone_size: -; v_call: TRBV7-9; cdr3_aa: CASSLVAGLTLWEQYF; cdr3_nt: TGTGCCAGCAGCTTAGTTGCGGGACTCACCCTCTGGGAGCAGTACTTC
j_call: TRBJ2-2; d_call: -; clone_size: -; v_call: TRBV5-4; cdr3_aa: CASSLGGSGELFF; cdr3_nt: TGTGCCAGCAGCTTGGGGGGGTCCGGGGAGCTGTTTTTT
j_call: TRBJ1-4; d_call: -; clone_size: -; v_call: TRBV6-5; cdr3_aa: CASSYRSWNEKLFF; cdr3_nt: TGTGCCAGCAGTTACCGGTCGTGGAATGAAAAACTGTTTTTT
j_call: TRBJ2-7; d_call: TRBD2; clone_size: -; v_call: TRBV27; cdr3_aa: CASSYRGSSAYEQYF; cdr3_nt: TGTGCCAGCAGTTATCGCGGGAGCTCTGCCTACGAGCAGTACTTC
j_call: TRBJ2-7; d_call: TRBD2; clone_size: -; v_call: TRBV6-4; cdr3_aa: CASSPSGRAYEQYF; cdr3_nt: TGTGCCAGCAGTCCGTCGGGGAGGGCCTACGAGCAGTACTTC
j_call: TRBJ2-1; d_call: -; clone_size: -; v_call: TRBV4-1; cdr3_aa: CASSQDRAGGQFF; cdr3_nt: TGCGCCAGCAGCCAAGATCGGGCCGGCGGGCAGTTCTTC
j_call: TRBJ1-1; d_call: TRBD1; clone_size: -; v_call: TRBV28; cdr3_aa: CASSSHNAGTGAEAFF; cdr3_nt: TGTGCCAGCAGTTCCCACAATGCCGGGACAGGGGCCGAAGCTTTCTTT
j_call: TRBJ2-7; d_call: -; clone_size: -; v_call: TRBV21-1; cdr3_aa: CASRGQGSYEQYF; cdr3_nt: TGTGCCAGCCGCGGACAGGGCTCCTACGAGCAGTACTTC
j_call: TRBJ2-3; d_call: -; clone_size: -; v_call: TRBV5-4; cdr3_aa: CASSFLGGWGTDTQYF; cdr3_nt: TGTGCCAGCAGCTTTTTAGGGGGATGGGGCACAGATACGCAGTATTTT
j_call: TRBJ2-5; d_call: TRBD1; clone_size: once; v_call: TRBV27; cdr3_aa: CASSLSGDREYQETQYF; cdr3_nt: TGTGCCAGCAGTTTATCGGGGGACAGGGAGTACCAAGAGACCCAGTACTTC
j_call: TRBJ2-3; d_call: -; clone_size: once; v_call: TRBV4-1; cdr3_aa: CASSQIGGTDTQYF; cdr3_nt: TGCGCCAGCAGCCAAATAGGGGGGACAGATACGCAGTATTTT
j_call: TRBJ1-2; d_call: TRBD1; clone_size: -; v_call: TRBV27; cdr3_aa: CASRPRDRGDGYTF; cdr3_nt: TGTGCCAGCCGACCCCGGGACAGGGGAGATGGCTACACCTTC
j_call: TRBJ2-1; d_call: TRBD1; clone_size: -; v_call: TRBV4-1; cdr3_aa: CASSPSKPGTGVYNEQFF; cdr3_nt: TGCGCCAGCAGCCCCTCTAAACCCGGGACAGGGGTCTACAATGAGCAGTTCTTC
j_call: TRBJ2-1; d_call: -; clone_size: -; v_call: TRBV5-1; cdr3_aa: CASSLGRRTYNEQFF; cdr3_nt: TGCGCCAGCAGCTTGGGGCGGCGAACCTACAATGAGCAGTTCTTC
j_call: TRBJ1-2; d_call: -; clone_size: -; v_call: TRBV5-6; cdr3_aa: CASSPAVGASYDGYTF; cdr3_nt: TGTGCCAGCAGCCCGGCGGTGGGGGCAAGTTATGACGGCTACACCTTC
j_call: TRBJ2-2; d_call: -; clone_size: -; v_call: TRBV7-9; cdr3_aa: CASSLVFSFAPNTGELFF; cdr3_nt: TGTGCCAGCAGCTTAGTGTTTAGCTTCGCCCCGAACACCGGGGAGCTGTTTTTT